These 30 T cell receptor beta chains share one sample of origin, sequenced in a study of blood T cell repertoires in COVID-19. TCRdb keeps only in-frame clones here, not all; method: immunoSEQ multiplex PCR. The sample consists of nearly 95,000 clones, around 90% of them appearing once. Material: peripheral blood. The receptors originated from a woman at least 80 years old with acute or convalescent COVID-19.

This clone was counted between two and nine times. The chain recombines TRBV5-1 with TRBJ2-4, with 16 bases lining up with TRBD2. V dropped 4 bases and J dropped 7; count of bases not matched to a gene: 5. The CDR3 sequence is 16 residues long. CDR1 and CDR2 (germline): SGHRS, YFSETQ. The CDR3 here is CASSAGTSGRGNIQYF. CDR3 coding DNA: TGCGCCAGCAGCGCCGGGACTAGCGGGAGGGGGAACATTCAGTACTTC.

The V gene is TRBV6-5, the J gene TRBJ2-3; D is possibly TRBD1 (6 bases). V was pared by 5 bases and J by 5 bases, with 17 bases between. CDR1 is MNHEY and CDR2 is SVGAGI in the germline V gene. This CDR3 is 15 amino acids long. The CDR3 loop is CASSTQGRVQDTQYF. In nucleotides, the CDR3 is TGTGCCAGCAGTACACAGGGAAGGGTCCAAGATACGCAGTATTTT.

The V and J genes are TRBV6-5 and TRBJ1-5; D gene ambiguous. The CDR3 is 13 amino acids. Trimming removed 7 bases from V and 7 bases from J, with 14 bases in between. From germline, CDR1 is MNHEY and CDR2 SVGAGI. CDR3 loop: CASTETGLQPQHF. In DNA form, the CDR3 reads TGTGCCAGCACCGAGACGGGTCTCCAGCCCCAGCATTTT.

This clone was found a few times. The J gene is TRBJ1-6, the V gene TRBV3-1 (or the pseudogene TRBV3-2), with TRBD1 matching 7 bases. V was pared by 6 bases and J by 6 bases, with 8 bases of the junction left unmatched. This CDR3 is 15 amino acids long. Per the germline V gene, CDR1 is LGHDT and CDR2 is YNNKEL (reference sequence). The CDR3 protein is CASRPQGNLNSPLHF. Written as DNA, the CDR3 is TGTGCCAGCAGACCACAGGGGAACCTTAATTCACCCCTCCACTTT.

This sequence joins TRBV7-9 and TRBJ1-3; 7 bases are a match to TRBD1. V trimming: 0 bases; J trimming: 0 bases; junction bases outside the gene matches: 8. The CDR3 is made up of 18 amino acids. Per the germline V gene, CDR1 is SEHNR and CDR2 is FQNEAQ (reference sequence). The CDR3 DNA reads as TGTGCCAGCAGCTTAGCGAAACCAGGGACAGACTCTGGAAACACCATATATTTT. The encoded protein is CASSLAKPGTDSGNTIYF.

The V and J genes are TRBV6-1 and TRBJ1-2; D is possibly TRBD1 (5 bases). V was shortened by 1 base and J by 8 bases, with 17 bases between the two germline ends. The CDR3 runs 15 residues. Germline V lookup: CDR1 MNHNS, CDR2 SASEGT. Here the CDR3 reads CASSEGFGRAAGYTF. The CDR3 coding sequence is TGTGCCAGCAGTGAAGGATTTGGCAGGGCGGCCGGCTACACCTTC.

The V gene is TRBV6-6, the J gene TRBJ1-4; possibly TRBD1 for D (5 bases). This CDR3 comprises 16 residues. Trimming cost V 6 bases and J 0 bases, with 14 bases left between them. Germline CDR1 MNHNY, CDR2 SVGAGI (reference sequence). This chain's CDR3 is CASRGADLATNEKLFF. In DNA form, the CDR3 reads TGTGCCAGCAGAGGGGCAGACTTAGCAACTAATGAAAAACTGTTTTTT.

This chain links TRBV10-1 with TRBJ2-4, with 11 bases matching TRBD1. The J segment lost 8 bases and the V segment lost 5 bases, leaving 2 bases of the junction unmatched. This CDR3 is 13 amino acids long. From germline, CDR1 is WNHNN and CDR2 SYGVQD (reference sequence). Here the CDR3 reads CASSRDRGDIQYF. CDR3 sequence (DNA): TGCGCCAGCAGTAGGGACAGGGGGGACATTCAGTACTTC.

This clone was counted a few times. The gene calls are TRBV6-5 and TRBJ2-5; the match to TRBD2 covers 13 bases. The length of the CDR3 is 15 residues. Looked up from germline, CDR1 is MNHEY and CDR2 is SVGAGI. V trimming: 5 bases; J trimming: 4 bases; junction bases outside the gene matches: 4. The CDR3 protein is CASSTRTSGRETQYF. The DNA for the CDR3 is TGTGCCAGCAGTACCCGGACTAGCGGGAGAGAGACCCAGTACTTC.

This clone was detected once. The V gene is TRBV19, the J gene TRBJ1-1; D perhaps matches TRBD1 (5 bases). Germline V gene lookup returns CDR1 LNHDA and CDR2 SQIVND (reference sequence). This CDR3 has 15 amino acids. Trimming cost V 5 bases and J 3 bases, with 16 bases left between them. CDR3 in DNA: TGTGCCAGTAGTTCCCGGGGGAGCCGGGACACTGAAGCTTTCTTT. It is translated as CASSSRGSRDTEAFF.

V gene TRBV19 combines with J gene TRBJ2-7; 7 nucleotides agree with TRBD1. The CDR3 consists of 14 residues. CDR1 and CDR2 from the germline V gene are LNHDA and SQIVND (reference sequence). Trimming at V came to 5 bases and at J to 2 bases, leaving 6 bases not matched to a gene. CDR3 coding DNA: TGTGCCAGTAGTCGACAGGGAGCCCCCTACGAGCAGTACTTC. This sequence encodes CASSRQGAPYEQYF.

J is TRBJ1-6 and V is TRBV6-4; unclear D gene. Trimming pared 0 bases from V and 0 bases from J, leaving 3 bases between. The V gene's germline CDR1 is MRHNA and CDR2 SNTAGT. This CDR3 has 15 residues. Here the CDR3 reads CASSDSSSYNSPLHF. The CDR3 bases are TGTGCCAGCAGTGACTCGAGCTCCTATAATTCACCCCTCCACTTT.

The chain carries TRBV10-3 and TRBJ2-7; 11 bases map to TRBD1. CDR3 size: 15 residues. Germline CDR1 and CDR2: ENHRY and SYGVKD. V lost 3 bases and J lost 2; bases outside the gene matches: 3. The CDR3 region has the DNA TGTGCCATCAGTGATCCGGGACAGGGGGCCTACGAGCAGTACTTC. It codes for CAISDPGQGAYEQYF.

The chain joins TRBV7-2 to TRBJ1-2; TRBD1 agrees at 7 bases. Germline V gives CDR1 SGHTA, CDR2 FQGNSA. The ends lost 2 bases at V and 6 bases at J; junction bases unmatched: 3. CDR3 length: 13 residues. For the CDR3, the DNA is TGTGCCAGCAGCTTACTACAGGGGAATGGCTACACCTTC. Translation: CASSLLQGNGYTF. Based on the CDR3 plus reference TRBV7-2 and TRBJ1-2, the full variable domain is GAGVSQSPSNKVTEKGKDVELRCDPISGHTALYWYRQSLGQGLEFLIYFQGNSAPDKSGLPSDRFSAERTGGSVSTLTIQRTQQEDSAVYLCASSLLQGNGYTFGSGTRLTVV.

This chain uses TRBV3-1 (or the pseudogene TRBV3-2) with TRBJ2-2, with 7 bases that match TRBD2. Germline V gene sequence: CDR1 LGHDT, CDR2 YNNKEL (reference sequence). The junction had 4 bases not matched to a gene; V was cut back by 3 bases and J by 0 bases. The CDR3 length is 16 residues. The chain's CDR3 is CASSQSRGSNTGELFF. CDR3 in DNA: TGTGCCAGCAGCCAGTCGCGGGGGTCGAACACCGGGGAGCTGTTTTTT.

This chain joins TRBV7-2 and TRBJ2-4, with D perhaps TRBD1 (5 bases). The CDR3 is 15 residues long. In germline, CDR1 is SGHTA, CDR2 FQGNSA. V was cut by 4 bases and J by 2 bases, with 12 bases left in between. The CDR3 DNA reads as TGTGCCAGCAGCTCTCGCGACAGATCCAAAAACATTCAGTACTTC. As protein: CASSSRDRSKNIQYF.

This rearrangement joins TRBV27 to TRBJ2-7; no clear D gene. Germline V gene lookup returns CDR1 MNHEY and CDR2 SMNVEV (reference sequence). This CDR3 is built from 15 residues. The V end was cut by 6 bases, the J end by 0 bases, with 15 bases between. The CDR3 spells CASRAWRQSSYEQYF. For the CDR3, the DNA is TGTGCCAGCAGGGCCTGGCGGCAAAGCTCCTACGAGCAGTACTTC.

This clone was observed many times. CDR3 sequence reads: CASRPPGYNEQFF. The CDR3, as DNA: TGTGCCAGTAGACCCCCAGGTTACAATGAGCAGTTCTTC. The chain has TRBV19 and TRBJ2-1; D gene ambiguous. This CDR3 has 13 residues. Germline CDR1 LNHDA, CDR2 SQIVND (reference sequence). V was clipped by 6 bases and J by 4 bases, with 10 bases between them.

This clone appeared a single time. V gene TRBV4-2 combines with J gene TRBJ1-1, with 7 bases that match TRBD1. Germline V gene sequence: CDR1 LGHNA, CDR2 YNFKEQ. Losses at the gene ends were 2 bases for V and 5 bases for J; bases not matched to a gene: 8. The CDR3 totals 15 residues. The CDR3 DNA reads as TGTGCCAGCAGCCAATTGGGACAGATAGAAACTGAAGCTTTCTTT. Translated: CASSQLGQIETEAFF.

J is TRBJ2-1 and V is TRBV6-6, with 12 bases that match TRBD2. From germline, CDR1 is MNHNY and CDR2 SVGAGI (reference sequence). This CDR3 is built from 17 residues. The V and J ends lost 5 bases and 0 bases, in that order; junction bases with no gene match: 5. CDR3 nucleotide sequence: TGTGCCAGCAGTCCCGGGACTAGCGGGCCCTCCTACAATGAGCAGTTCTTC. Translated, it gives CASSPGTSGPSYNEQFF.

The genes are TRBV6-4 and TRBJ2-7; 7 bases are a match to TRBD1. This CDR3 is built from 18 residues. The germline V gene has CDR1 MRHNA and CDR2 SNTAGT. V shed 0 bases and J 4 bases; nucleotides not matched to a gene: 15. The CDR3 loop reads CASSDSINRGLPRYEQYF. The CDR3 DNA reads as TGTGCCAGCAGTGACTCGATCAACAGGGGTCTTCCTCGTTACGAGCAGTACTTC.

There are a few counts of this clone. The rearrangement links TRBV9 to TRBJ1-1; 8 bases map to TRBD1. CDR1 is SGDLS and CDR2 is YYNGEE in the germline V gene. The CDR3 loop spans 13 amino acids. The V gene end was trimmed by 3 bases and the J gene end by 6 bases; junction bases not matched to a gene: 4. As DNA, the CDR3 is TGTGCCAGCAGCGGACAGGGGCGGGCTGAAGCTTTCTTT. Residues: CASSGQGRAEAFF.

The genes are TRBV19 and TRBJ2-2, with a possible D match to TRBD1 (6 bases). This CDR3 has 12 amino acids. Germline CDR1 LNHDA, CDR2 SQIVND (reference sequence). The V end was cut by 10 bases, the J end by 1 base, with 7 bases between. This chain's CDR3 is CAMGQNTGELFF. CDR3 coding DNA: TGTGCCATGGGACAGAACACCGGGGAGCTGTTTTTT. Variable domain in full (rest from reference TRBV19 and TRBJ2-2): DGGITQSPKYLFRKEGQNVTLSCEQNLNHDAMYWYRQDPGQGLRLIYYSQIVNDFQKGDIAEGYSVSREKKESFPLTVTSAQKNPTAFYLCAMGQNTGELFFGEGSRLTVL.

This rearrangement joins TRBV30 to TRBJ1-1; 9 bases are a match to TRBD1. The germline V gene encodes CDR1 GTSNPN and CDR2 SVGIG (reference sequence). The CDR3 is 13 residues long. The J segment lost 4 bases and the V segment lost 3 bases, leaving 3 bases of the junction unmatched. In DNA form, the CDR3 reads TGTGCCTGGAGGCGGGGACAGGGCACTGAAGCTTTCTTT. This translates into CAWRRGQGTEAFF.

This chain links TRBV18 with TRBJ2-2; 7 nucleotides line up with TRBD1. V lost 3 bases and J lost 0; bases outside the gene matches: 1. The CDR3 is 15 amino acids. The germline V gene has CDR1 KGHSH and CDR2 LQKENI. The CDR3 is CASSPGQTNTGELFF. The CDR3 DNA is TGTGCCAGCTCACCGGGACAGACGAACACCGGGGAGCTGTTTTTT.

This clone appeared once. The chain is built from TRBV11-2 and TRBJ2-1; D may be TRBD1 (6 bases). Trimming pared 4 bases from V and 12 bases from J, leaving 13 bases between. Germline V gene lookup returns CDR1 SGHAT and CDR2 FQNNGV. CDR3 length: 12 residues. DNA of the CDR3: TGTGCCAGCAGCTCAAACCGGGACATGCAGTTCTTC. Protein sequence: CASSSNRDMQFF. The full variable domain, in which reference TRBV11-2 and TRBJ2-1 provide the parts outside the CDR3, is EAGVAQSPRYKIIEKRQSVAFWCNPISGHATLYWYQQILGQGPKLLIQFQNNGVVDDSQLPKDRFSAERLKGVDSTLKIQPAKLEDSAVYLCASSSNRDMQFFGPGTRLTVL.

This chain links TRBV9 with TRBJ1-1; D unresolved. This CDR3 is 15 amino acids long. V shed 8 bases and J shed 2 bases, with 19 bases lying between them. The germline V gene has CDR1 SGDLS and CDR2 YYNGEE. For the CDR3, the DNA is TGTGCCAGGGGGTTAGAGGAGGGTCCAAACACTGAAGCTTTCTTT. Protein sequence: CARGLEEGPNTEAFF.

The gene calls are TRBV4-1 and TRBJ2-4, with a weak D call TRBD1 (5 bases). There are 15 residues in the CDR3. The germline gives CDR1 MGHRA, CDR2 YSYEKL. Trimming cost V 0 bases and J 9 bases, with 15 bases left between them. CDR3 protein: CASSQDPAGYGIQYF. The CDR3 DNA sequence: TGCGCCAGCAGCCAAGATCCAGCAGGGTATGGCATTCAGTACTTC.

This chain connects TRBV19 to TRBJ1-2; D possibly corresponds to TRBD1 (5 bases). The V end was cut by 0 bases, the J end by 4 bases, with 21 bases between. Germline lookup yields CDR1 LNHDA and CDR2 SQIVND (reference sequence). This CDR3 has 18 residues. CDR3 sequence (DNA): TGTGCCAGTAGTATAGATCGCAAGAAAGGGGCCGGGCGCTATGGCTACACCTTC. Protein sequence: CASSIDRKKGAGRYGYTF.

This clone is labeled as medium-sized. The J gene is TRBJ1-2, the V gene TRBV6-5; 8 bases are shared with TRBD1. There are 12 residues in the CDR3. Germline-derived CDR1 and CDR2 are MNHEY and SVGAGI. The junction had 7 bases not matched to a gene; V was cut back by 8 bases and J by 8 bases. The CDR3: CASQGASGGYTF. The CDR3 DNA reads TGTGCCAGCCAGGGGGCAAGTGGAGGCTACACCTTC.